This T cell receptor (beta chain) was sequenced for a study of cytomegalovirus exposure and HLA in healthy donors. Study-wide points: Researchers catalogued about 150 TCR beta chains as cytomegalovirus-associated. While the bulk of TCR sequences proved rare, some public TCRs turned up in many donors.

Note on this clone: Its matching antigen is unknown. The sample has other DNA sequences that encode this CDR3 too.

With 60 Vbeta and 13 Jbeta primers, the PCR was carried out. The repertoire was sequenced with immunoSEQ multiplex PCR; TCRdb's copy has only in-frame clones and lacks some. The repertoire shows under 95,000 clones; the top ten hold 3.8%. The V gene lost 4 bases and the J gene lost 2 bases, with 8 bases spanning the gap. Germline CDR1 reads LNHDA; CDR2 reads SQIVND (reference sequence). This CDR3 is 13 amino acids long. The sequenced material came from PBMCs. The chain recombines TRBV19 with TRBJ1-1; D not certain. This receptor was obtained from a female donor in good health and CMV-seropositive. DNA of the CDR3: TGTGCCAGTAGTACTCAGGTTAACACTGAAGCTTTCTTT. This codes for CASSTQVNTEAFF.